A single sample gave rise to the 6 T cell receptor beta chains below, sequenced in a study of response to subunit inactivated influenza vaccine. MiXCR was run by TCRdb on the RT-PCR reads, yielding one entry per CDR3 protein. The sample yields about 500,000 distinct CDR3 sequences, around 7.9% seen once. The sequencing used PBMCs from blood, collected around 2 years after vaccination. The source is a man between 50 and 70 years old who received an inactivated influenza vaccine.

V and J are TRBV28 and TRBJ2-7; D unclear. The germline V gene encodes CDR1 MDHEN and CDR2 SYDVKM. Trimming removed 6 bases from V and 5 bases from J, with 8 bases in between. The CDR3 spans 11 residues. DNA of the CDR3: TGTGCCAGCAGAGAAATGGACGAGCAGTACTTC. It encodes CASREMDEQYF. The full variable domain, with the rest looked up from reference TRBV28 and TRBJ2-7, is DVKVTQSSRYLVKRTGEKVFLECVQDMDHENMFWYRQDPGLGLRLIYFSYDVKMKEKGDIPEGYSVSREKKERFSLILESASTNQTSMYLCASREMDEQYFGPGTRLTVT.

This clonotype showed up just a few times. This chain joins TRBV5-6 and TRBJ2-1, with D perhaps TRBD1 (5 bases). V dropped 5 bases and J dropped 7 bases, with 25 bases sitting between them. The CDR3 is 17 amino acids. Germline CDR1 and CDR2: SGHDT and YYEEEE. The CDR3 reads CASSFWVGAKRTNEQFF. CDR3 bases: TGTGCCAGCAGTTTTTGGGTTGGGGCTAAACGTACGAATGAGCAGTTCTTC. Filled out from reference TRBV5-6 and TRBJ2-1, the complete variable domain reads DAGVTQSPTHLIKTRGQQVTLRCSPKSGHDTVSWYQQALGQGPQFIFQYYEEEERQRGNFPDRFSGHQFPNYSSELNVNALLLGDSALYLCASSFWVGAKRTNEQFFGPGTRLTVL.

The rearrangement uses TRBV6-2 or TRBV6-3 and TRBJ1-2; tentative D call: TRBD1 (5 bases). The germline V gene encodes CDR1 MNHEY and CDR2 SVGEGT. The CDR3 has 13 amino acids. Trimming removed 10 bases at V and 2 bases at J, with 14 bases between. CDR3 sequence (DNA): TGTGCCACGTGGACCGGGACCAACTATGGCTACACCTTC. Translating it yields CATWTGTNYGYTF.

The chain recombines TRBV29-1 with TRBJ2-7; 8 nucleotides match TRBD2. CDR1 is SQVTM, CDR2 ANQGSEA, per germline. This CDR3 is built from 14 residues. Trimming cost V 7 bases and J 3 bases; bases outside gene matches: 11. CDR3 sequence: CSALAGIPFYEQYF. CDR3 bases: TGCAGCGCGTTAGCGGGAATACCGTTCTACGAGCAGTACTTC.

In its sample, this clonotype was seen a few times. The genes are TRBV7-2 and TRBJ2-7; D is unclear. V was cut by 5 bases and J by 8 bases, with 19 bases left in between. There are 14 residues in the CDR3. The germline V gene encodes CDR1 SGHTA and CDR2 FQGNSA. The CDR3 loop reads CASSPRASLIQQYF. For the CDR3, the DNA is TGTGCCAGCAGCCCCCGGGCTTCTCTGATACAGCAGTACTTC.

This clonotype turned up a few times. This chain connects TRBV2 to TRBJ2-1, with 9 bases fitting TRBD2. The V and J ends lost 6 bases and 4 bases, in that order; junction bases with no gene match: 7. Germline CDR1 SNHLY, CDR2 FYNNEI. CDR3 length equals 15 residues. Here the CDR3 DNA reads TGTGCCAGCAGCCCAGGCGGGGGGGGATACAATGAGCAGTTCTTC. It encodes CASSPGGGGYNEQFF.